A selection of T cell receptor beta chains follows, all from one sample in a study of blood T cell repertoires in COVID-19. Some clones are missing from TCRdb's copy, which holds only in-frame ones; the method was immunoSEQ multiplex PCR. The data contain roughly 100,000 clones, 70% to 85% of them singletons. Sequenced: peripheral blood. These receptors were collected from a man between 60 and 70 years old with active or convalescent COVID-19. Each CDR3 is given with its conserved first and last residue. The D gene is left open where the match is weak. A row's size may be missing; if present it is once, few, many or a size class.

TRBV9	TRBD2	-	TRBJ2-1	CASSSGGRINEQFF	TGTGCCAGCAGTTCCGGCGGGAGGATCAATGAGCAGTTCTTC
TRBV15	TRBD2	-	TRBJ2-3	CATSSRLAGGTDTQYF	TGTGCCACCAGCAGTCGACTAGCGGGAGGGACAGATACGCAGTATTTT
TRBV28	TRBD1	-	TRBJ2-7	CASSLGGQGPSYEQYF	TGTGCCAGCAGTTTAGGGGGACAGGGTCCCTCCTACGAGCAGTACTTC
TRBV7-3	TRBD1	-	TRBJ2-1	CASSISGQGSNEQFF	TGTGCCAGCAGCATCTCGGGACAGGGGTCCAATGAGCAGTTCTTC
TRBV5-6	TRBD1	-	TRBJ1-6	CASSSRTTGGGSPLHF	TGTGCCAGCAGCTCCCGAACGACAGGGGGCGGATCACCCCTCCACTTT
TRBV3-1/TRBV3-2	-	-	TRBJ2-1	CASSQAAGRVRNEQFF	TGTGCCAGCAGCCAGGCGGCGGGAAGGGTACGCAATGAGCAGTTCTTC
TRBV29-1	-	-	TRBJ1-4	CSVRSEPANEKLFF	TGCAGCGTTCGGAGCGAACCGGCTAATGAAAAACTGTTTTTT
TRBV18	-	-	TRBJ1-1	CASSPEAGPTEAFF	TGTGCCAGCTCACCCGAGGCAGGGCCCACTGAAGCTTTCTTT
TRBV12-5	-	-	TRBJ2-1	CASALSARGNEQFF	TGTGCTAGTGCCCTTAGCGCCCGTGGGAATGAGCAGTTCTTC
TRBV2	TRBD2	-	TRBJ2-1	CASSRTSGDSYNEQFF	TGTGCCAGCAGCCGGACTAGCGGAGACTCCTACAATGAGCAGTTCTTC
TRBV19	TRBD1	-	TRBJ1-1	CASSVTGTGGRTEAFF	TGTGCCAGTAGTGTAACCGGGACAGGGGGCCGGACTGAAGCTTTCTTT
TRBV5-1	TRBD2	-	TRBJ2-5	CASSPGGSGGETQYF	TGCGCCAGCAGCCCCGGGGGGAGCGGAGGGGAGACCCAGTACTTC
TRBV5-6	TRBD1	few	TRBJ1-5	CASSSSTGRERGNQPQHF	TGTGCCAGCAGCTCCTCGACAGGGCGTGAGCGGGGCAATCAGCCCCAGCATTTT
TRBV9	TRBD1	once	TRBJ2-2	CASSAAGQGIGELFF	TGTGCCAGCAGCGCGGCGGGACAGGGTATCGGGGAGCTGTTTTTT
TRBV7-9	-	-	TRBJ2-7	CASSSSYYEQYF	TGTGCCAGCAGCTCCTCTTACTACGAGCAGTACTTC
TRBV30	TRBD1	-	TRBJ2-3	CAWSTGRGVTQYF	TGTGCCTGGTCGACAGGGAGAGGGGTTACGCAGTATTTT
TRBV27	-	-	TRBJ2-7	CASSLSRLGYEQYF	TGTGCCAGCAGTTTATCCAGGCTCGGCTACGAGCAGTACTTC
TRBV5-5	TRBD2	-	TRBJ2-1	CASSMAGGPGEQFF	TGTGCCAGTTCCATGGCGGGAGGGCCGGGTGAGCAGTTCTTC
TRBV12-3/TRBV12-4	-	-	TRBJ1-2	CASSIQGYYGYTF	TGTGCCAGCAGCATACAGGGATACTATGGCTACACCTTC
TRBV7-8	-	-	TRBJ1-4	CASSLVDRGGGQLFF	TGTGCCAGCAGCTTAGTAGATCGGGGCGGGGGGCAACTGTTTTTT
TRBV6-6	-	-	TRBJ1-1	CASSYSEGGAFF	TGTGCCAGCAGTTACTCCGAGGGGGGGGCTTTCTTT